A few counts support the clone carrying this T cell receptor (beta chain). Its antigen is unknown. This sample is part of a study of response to subunit inactivated influenza vaccine. Study-level results: After each seasonal influenza vaccination, few new T cells are recruited, the authors suggested.

The CDR3 is made up of 17 amino acids. CDR1 is DFQATT and CDR2 is SNEGSKA in the germline V gene (reference sequence). V was pared by 0 bases and J by 1 base, with 16 bases between. TCRdb recomputed calls from the RT-PCR reads with MiXCR, one row per CDR3 protein. The table records roughly 160,000 distinct CDR3 sequences, approximately 11% of them present only once. Sequencing used CD8+ T cells sorted from PBMCs, obtained approximately 25 months after vaccination. The clonotype originates from a man between 50 and 75 years old who received an inactivated influenza vaccine. The chain carries TRBV20-1 and TRBJ2-1, with D tentatively TRBD1 (6 bases). The CDR3 DNA sequence: TGCAGTGCTAGAGATGCGCACAGGGTTTCGTCCTACAATGAGCAGTTCTTC. This gives the protein CSARDAHRVSSYNEQFF.